Sequencing of this TCR beta chain was carried out in a study of response to subunit inactivated influenza vaccine. The study, taken as a whole, reports: The study's authors posited that every seasonal influenza vaccination enlists few new T cells.

The germline V gene encodes CDR1 MNHEY and CDR2 SMNVEV (reference sequence). This CDR3 spans 16 amino acids. Between the trimmed V and J ends, which lost 6 bases and 0 bases, there was a span of 15 bases. Concerning this clonotype itself: No antigen is known for it.

Each CDR3 protein is one row after TCRdb ran MiXCR on the RT-PCR reads. This sample has around 520,000 distinct CDR3 sequences, with 12% found just once. The clonotype originates from a man aged 50-59 years who received an inactivated influenza vaccine. The rearrangement links TRBV27 to TRBJ2-1; possibly TRBD2 for D (6 bases). Here the sequenced sample was PBMCs from blood, taken on the day of vaccination. The chain's CDR3 is CASSSRGIRSYNEQFF. The CDR3 DNA reads as TGTGCCAGCAGCTCTCGGGGGATTCGCTCCTACAATGAGCAGTTCTTC.